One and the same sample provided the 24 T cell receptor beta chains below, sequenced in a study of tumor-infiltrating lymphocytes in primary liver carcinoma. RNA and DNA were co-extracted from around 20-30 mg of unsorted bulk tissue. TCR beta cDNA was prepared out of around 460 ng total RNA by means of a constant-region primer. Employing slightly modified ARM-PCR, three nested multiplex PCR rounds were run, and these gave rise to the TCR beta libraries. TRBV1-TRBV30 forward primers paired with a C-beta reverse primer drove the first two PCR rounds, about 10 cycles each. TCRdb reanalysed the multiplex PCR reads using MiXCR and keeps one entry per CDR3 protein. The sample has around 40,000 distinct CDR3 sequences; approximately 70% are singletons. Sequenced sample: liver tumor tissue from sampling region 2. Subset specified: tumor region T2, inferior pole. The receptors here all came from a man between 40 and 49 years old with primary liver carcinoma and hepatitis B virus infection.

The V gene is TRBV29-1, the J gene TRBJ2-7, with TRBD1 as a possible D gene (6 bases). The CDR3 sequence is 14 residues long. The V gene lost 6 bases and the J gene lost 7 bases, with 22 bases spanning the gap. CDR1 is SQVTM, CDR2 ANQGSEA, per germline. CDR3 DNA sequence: TGCAGCGTCCCATACAGGGTAGATCAGGTTGAGCAGTACTTC. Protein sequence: CSVPYRVDQVEQYF.

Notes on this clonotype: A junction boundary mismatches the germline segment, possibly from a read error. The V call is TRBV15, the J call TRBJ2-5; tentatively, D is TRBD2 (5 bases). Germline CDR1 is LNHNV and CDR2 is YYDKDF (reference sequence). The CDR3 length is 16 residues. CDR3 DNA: TGTGCCATCAGCAGCGATGGTGGAGGACTCCAAGAGACCCAGTACTTC. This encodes CAISSDGGGLQETQYF.

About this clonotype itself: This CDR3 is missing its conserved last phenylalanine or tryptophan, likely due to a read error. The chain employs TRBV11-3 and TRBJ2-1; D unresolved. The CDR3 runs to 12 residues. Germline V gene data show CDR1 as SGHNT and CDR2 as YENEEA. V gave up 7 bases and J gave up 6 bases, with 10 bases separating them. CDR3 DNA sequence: TGTGCCAGCATCTTGAATGCCAATGAGCAGTTCTTA. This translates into CASILNANEQFL.

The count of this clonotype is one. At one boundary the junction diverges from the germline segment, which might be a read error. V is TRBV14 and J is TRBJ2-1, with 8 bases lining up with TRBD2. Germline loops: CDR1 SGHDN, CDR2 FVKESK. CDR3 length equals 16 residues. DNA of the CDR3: TGTGCCAGCAGTGCAGTAGCGGGATGGCTAAACAATGAGCAGGTCTTC. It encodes CASSAVAGWLNNEQVF.

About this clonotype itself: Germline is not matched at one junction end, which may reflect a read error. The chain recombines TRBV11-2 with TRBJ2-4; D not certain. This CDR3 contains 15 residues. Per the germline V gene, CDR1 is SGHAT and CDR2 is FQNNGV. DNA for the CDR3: TGTGCCAGCACCACTTCGGCGATAGCCAAAAACATTCTGTATTTC. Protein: CASTTSAIAKNILYF.

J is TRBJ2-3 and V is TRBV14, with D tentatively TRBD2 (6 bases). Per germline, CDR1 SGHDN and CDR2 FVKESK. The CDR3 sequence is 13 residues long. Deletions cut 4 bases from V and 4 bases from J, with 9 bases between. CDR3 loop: CASSLGSPDTQYF. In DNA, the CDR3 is TGTGCCAGCAGCCTCGGGAGTCCAGATACGCAGTATTTT. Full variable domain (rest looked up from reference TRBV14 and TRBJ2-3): EAGVTQFPSHSVIEKGQTVTLRCDPISGHDNLYWYRRVMGKEIKFLLHFVKESKQDESGMPNNRFLAERTGGTYSTLKVQPAELEDSGVYFCASSLGSPDTQYFGPGTRLTVL.

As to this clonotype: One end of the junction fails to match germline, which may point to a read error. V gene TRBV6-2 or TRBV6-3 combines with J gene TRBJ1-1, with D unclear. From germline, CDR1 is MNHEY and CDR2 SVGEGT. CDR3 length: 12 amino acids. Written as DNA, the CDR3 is TGTGCCAGCAGTCGTAGACCCGATTGGGCTCTCTTT. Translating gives CASSRRPDWALF.

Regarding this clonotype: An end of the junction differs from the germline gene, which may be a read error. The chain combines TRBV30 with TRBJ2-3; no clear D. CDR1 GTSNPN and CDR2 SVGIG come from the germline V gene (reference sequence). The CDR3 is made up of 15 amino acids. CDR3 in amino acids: CAWTRLAASTDTLYF. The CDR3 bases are TGTGCCTGGACCCGTCTTGCGGCCAGCACAGATACGCTGTATTTT.

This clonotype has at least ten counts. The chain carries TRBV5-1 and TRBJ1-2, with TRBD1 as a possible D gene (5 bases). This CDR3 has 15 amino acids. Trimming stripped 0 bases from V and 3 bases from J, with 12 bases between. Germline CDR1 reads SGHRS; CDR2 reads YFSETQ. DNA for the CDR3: TGCGCCAGCAGCTTGGCCGGAGGAGGGGACTATGGCTACACCTTC. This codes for CASSLAGGGDYGYTF.

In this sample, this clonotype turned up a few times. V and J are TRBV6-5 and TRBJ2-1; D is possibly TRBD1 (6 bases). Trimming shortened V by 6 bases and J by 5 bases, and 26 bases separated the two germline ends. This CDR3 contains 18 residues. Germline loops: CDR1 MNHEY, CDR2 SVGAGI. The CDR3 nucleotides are TGTGCCAGCAGCTCCATAACAGGGCTGGGGGAGTGGGACAATGAGCAGTTCTTC. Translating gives CASSSITGLGEWDNEQFF.

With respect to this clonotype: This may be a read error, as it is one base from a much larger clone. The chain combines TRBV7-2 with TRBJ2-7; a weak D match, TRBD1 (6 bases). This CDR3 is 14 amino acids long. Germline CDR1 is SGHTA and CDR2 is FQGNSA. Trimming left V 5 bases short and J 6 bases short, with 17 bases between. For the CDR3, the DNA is TGTACCAGCAGCGCCGGGACAAACCCACGCGAGCAGTACTTC. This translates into CTSSAGTNPREQYF. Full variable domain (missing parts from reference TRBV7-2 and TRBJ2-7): GAGVSQSPSNKVTEKGKDVELRCDPISGHTALYWYRQSLGQGLEFLIYFQGNSAPDKSGLPSDRFSAERTGGSVSTLTIQRTQQEDSAVYLCTSSAGTNPREQYFGPGTRLTVT.

The CDR3 reads CANIETSGNNEQFF. The CDR3 bases are TGTGCCAACATAGAGACTAGCGGAAACAATGAGCAGTTCTTC. This chain joins TRBV12-3 or TRBV12-4 and TRBJ2-1; TRBD2 matches at 9 bases. V lost 10 bases to trimming and J lost 5 bases; unmatched junction nucleotides: 9. The CDR3 spans 14 residues.

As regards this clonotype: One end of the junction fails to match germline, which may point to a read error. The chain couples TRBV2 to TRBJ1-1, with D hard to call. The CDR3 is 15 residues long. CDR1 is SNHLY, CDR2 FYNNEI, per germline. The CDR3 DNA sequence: TGTGCCAGCAGTTTCCTTGGATCTATGAACACCGAAGCTTTCTTT. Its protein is CASSFLGSMNTEAFF.

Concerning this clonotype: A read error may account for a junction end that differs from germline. The CDR3 sequence: CASIEGNDNQPQHF. Written as DNA, the CDR3 is TGTGCCAGCATAGAGGGGAACGACAATCAGCCACAGCATTTT. The rearrangement uses TRBV6-6 and TRBJ1-5, with D perhaps matching TRBD1 (5 bases). CDR1 MNHNY and CDR2 SVGAGI come from the germline V gene (reference sequence). The CDR3 covers 14 residues.

DNA of the CDR3: TGCAGCGGTGACAGGGGGCCGGGGACTGAGACTTTCTTT. This gives the protein CSGDRGPGTETFF. The chain has TRBV29-1 and TRBJ1-1, with 10 bases lining up with TRBD1. Trimming took 7 bases from V and 12 from J; bases not matched to a gene: 14. Germline V CDR1 and CDR2: SQVTM, ANQGSEA. There are 13 residues in the CDR3.

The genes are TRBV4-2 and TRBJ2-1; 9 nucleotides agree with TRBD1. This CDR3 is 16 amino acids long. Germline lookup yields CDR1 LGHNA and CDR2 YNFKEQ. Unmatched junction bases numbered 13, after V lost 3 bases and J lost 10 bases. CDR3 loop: CASSHAGGQGNREQFF. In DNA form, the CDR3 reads TGTGCCAGCAGCCACGCCGGAGGACAGGGGAACAGAGAGCAGTTCTTC.

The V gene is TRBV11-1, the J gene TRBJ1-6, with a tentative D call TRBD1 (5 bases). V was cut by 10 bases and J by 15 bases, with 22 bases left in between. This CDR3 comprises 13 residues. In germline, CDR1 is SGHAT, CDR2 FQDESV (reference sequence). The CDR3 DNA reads TGTGCCAACAACCGGACACTGGTTCCATTCCTCCACTTT. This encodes CANNRTLVPFLHF.

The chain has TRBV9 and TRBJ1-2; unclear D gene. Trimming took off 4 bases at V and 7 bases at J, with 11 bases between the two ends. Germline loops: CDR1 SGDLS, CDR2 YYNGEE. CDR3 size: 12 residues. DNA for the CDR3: TGTGCCAGCAGCATTCTCGCCGGTGGCTACACCTTC. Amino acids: CASSILAGGYTF.

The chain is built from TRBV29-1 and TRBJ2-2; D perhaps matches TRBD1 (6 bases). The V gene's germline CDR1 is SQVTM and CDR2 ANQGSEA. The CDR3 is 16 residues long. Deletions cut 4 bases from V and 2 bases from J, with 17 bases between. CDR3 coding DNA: TGCAGCGTTGGGGGGCCAGCGGCAACCAACACCGGGGAGCTGTTTTTT. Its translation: CSVGGPAATNTGELFF.

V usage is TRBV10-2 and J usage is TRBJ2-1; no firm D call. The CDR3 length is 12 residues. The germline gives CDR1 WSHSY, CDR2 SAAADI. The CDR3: CTNSHGYNEQFF. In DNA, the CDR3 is TGCACCAACAGCCACGGGTACAATGAGCAGTTCTTC.

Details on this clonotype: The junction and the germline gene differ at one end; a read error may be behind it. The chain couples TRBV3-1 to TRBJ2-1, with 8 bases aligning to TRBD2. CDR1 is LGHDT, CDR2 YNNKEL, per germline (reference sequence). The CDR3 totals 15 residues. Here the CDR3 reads CASNQVDGRVDEQFF. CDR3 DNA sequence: TGTGCCAGCAACCAAGTTGACGGGAGGGTGGATGAGCAGTTCTTC.

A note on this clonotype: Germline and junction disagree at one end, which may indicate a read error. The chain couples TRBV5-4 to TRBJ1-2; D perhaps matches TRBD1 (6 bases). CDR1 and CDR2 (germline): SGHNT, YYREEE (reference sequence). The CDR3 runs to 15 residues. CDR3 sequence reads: CASSPGGAVDYGYAF. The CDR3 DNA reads TGTGCCAGTAGCCCGGGGGGGGCAGTGGACTATGGCTACGCCTTC.

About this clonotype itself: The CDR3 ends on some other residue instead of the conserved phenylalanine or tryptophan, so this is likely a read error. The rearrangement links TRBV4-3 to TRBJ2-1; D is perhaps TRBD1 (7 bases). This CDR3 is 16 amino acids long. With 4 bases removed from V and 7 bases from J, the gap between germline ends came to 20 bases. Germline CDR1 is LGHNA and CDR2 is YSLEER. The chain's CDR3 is CASSRETRGRYNEQFL. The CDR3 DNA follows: TGCGCCAGCAGCCGAGAAACCAGGGGGAGGTATAATGAGCAGTTCTTA.

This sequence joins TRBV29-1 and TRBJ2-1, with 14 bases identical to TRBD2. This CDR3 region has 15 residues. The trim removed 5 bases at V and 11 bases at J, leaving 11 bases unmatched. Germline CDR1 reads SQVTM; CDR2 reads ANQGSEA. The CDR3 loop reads CSVRLAGGFYNKQFF. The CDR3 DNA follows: TGCAGCGTTCGACTAGCGGGAGGGTTCTATAATAAGCAGTTCTTC.